Below, 8 T cell receptor beta chains from the same sample are listed, as sequenced in a study of T cell changes during pregnancy in multiple sclerosis. Some clones are missing from TCRdb's copy, which holds only in-frame ones; the method was immunoSEQ multiplex PCR. The repertoire consists of tens of thousands of clones, with about 87% occurring once and the leading ten covering roughly 0.54%. The sample was CD4+ T cells from peripheral blood mononuclear cells, taken in the first trimester of pregnancy. These receptors were obtained from a female donor with multiple sclerosis, enrolled in a pregnancy study.

This clone was picked up one time. This sequence joins TRBV7-3 and TRBJ2-3; a possible D gene is TRBD2 (6 bases). Germline V CDR1 and CDR2: SGHTA, FQGTGA. This CDR3 spans 13 amino acids. V dropped 3 bases and J dropped 6 bases, with 10 bases sitting between them. The chain's CDR3 is CASSFDSGDTQYF. In nucleotides, the CDR3 is TGTGCCAGCAGCTTCGATAGCGGCGATACGCAGTATTTT.

This clone has a single count. The chain combines TRBV11-3 with TRBJ1-2; 7 nucleotides line up with TRBD1. The CDR3 has 14 residues. After removal of 2 bases from V and 4 bases from J, the junction contained 4 bases not matched to a gene. CDR1 and CDR2 from the germline V gene are SGHNT and YENEEA. The CDR3 protein is CASSLRWDSYGYTF. The CDR3 coding sequence is TGTGCCAGCAGCTTACGGTGGGACAGCTATGGCTACACCTTC.

This clone was detected a few times. The chain carries TRBV9 and TRBJ2-7; 13 nucleotides agree with TRBD2. Germline CDR1 is SGDLS and CDR2 is YYNGEE. The CDR3 spans 17 residues. V dropped 3 bases and J dropped 3; count of bases not matched to a gene: 9. The CDR3 loop is CASSGPTSGRSHYEQYF. CDR3 coding DNA: TGTGCCAGCAGCGGACCGACTAGCGGGAGGTCGCACTACGAGCAGTACTTC. The complete variable domain, with remaining parts taken from reference TRBV9 and TRBJ2-7, reads DSGVTQTPKHLITATGQRVTLRCSPRSGDLSVYWYQQSLDQGLQFLIQYYNGEERAKGNILERFSAQQFPDLHSELNLSSLELGDSALYFCASSGPTSGRSHYEQYFGPGTRLTVT.

V gene TRBV20-1 combines with J gene TRBJ1-2; 7 bases line up with TRBD1. The trim removed 3 bases at V and 14 bases at J, leaving 9 bases unmatched. The CDR3 runs 11 residues. Germline assignment: CDR1 DFQATT and CDR2 SNEGSKA (reference sequence). The CDR3 sequence is CSARQDRPSTF. The CDR3 nucleotides are TGCAGTGCTAGGCAGGACAGGCCCAGTACCTTC.

CDR3 loop: CASSPGTAGNTIYF. Here the CDR3 DNA reads TGTGCCAGCTCACCTGGGACAGCTGGAAACACCATATATTTT. The V gene is TRBV18, the J gene TRBJ1-3, with 7 bases aligning to TRBD1. CDR3 length: 14 residues. The ends lost 3 bases at V and 2 bases at J; junction bases unmatched: 1. Germline loops: CDR1 KGHSH, CDR2 LQKENI.

For this clone: The junction shows a germline mismatch at one end, possibly a read error. Other DNA variants within this sample encode the same CDR3. The genes are TRBV5-8 and TRBJ1-2; D is possibly TRBD1 (5 bases). This CDR3 is built from 14 residues. Germline V CDR1 and CDR2: SGHTS, YDEGEE. CDR3: CASSPRGTGGGYTF. The DNA for the CDR3 is TGCGCCAGCAGCCCCCGCGGGACGGGGGGTGGCTACACCTTC.

This clone came up once. CDR3 nucleotides: TGTGCCAGCAGTGGAAACAGGGGAGATACGCAGTATTTT. Translating gives CASSGNRGDTQYF. This sequence joins TRBV6-1 and TRBJ2-3; TRBD1 matches 7 bases. This CDR3 has 13 amino acids. Unmatched junction bases numbered 3, after V lost 4 bases and J lost 5 bases. CDR1 and CDR2 (germline): MNHNS, SASEGT.

A remark on this clone: Here the CDR3 omits its conserved ending phenylalanine or tryptophan, so a read error is the likely source. V and J are TRBV4-2 and TRBJ1-2, with D possibly being TRBD1 (5 bases). Trimming cost V 3 bases and J 7 bases, with 12 bases left between them. CDR1 is LGHNA, CDR2 YNFKEQ, per germline. CDR3 size: 13 residues. Written as DNA, the CDR3 is TGTGCCAGCAGCCAGCAGGGTGTTGGTGGCTACACCCTC. It translates to CASSQQGVGGYTL.